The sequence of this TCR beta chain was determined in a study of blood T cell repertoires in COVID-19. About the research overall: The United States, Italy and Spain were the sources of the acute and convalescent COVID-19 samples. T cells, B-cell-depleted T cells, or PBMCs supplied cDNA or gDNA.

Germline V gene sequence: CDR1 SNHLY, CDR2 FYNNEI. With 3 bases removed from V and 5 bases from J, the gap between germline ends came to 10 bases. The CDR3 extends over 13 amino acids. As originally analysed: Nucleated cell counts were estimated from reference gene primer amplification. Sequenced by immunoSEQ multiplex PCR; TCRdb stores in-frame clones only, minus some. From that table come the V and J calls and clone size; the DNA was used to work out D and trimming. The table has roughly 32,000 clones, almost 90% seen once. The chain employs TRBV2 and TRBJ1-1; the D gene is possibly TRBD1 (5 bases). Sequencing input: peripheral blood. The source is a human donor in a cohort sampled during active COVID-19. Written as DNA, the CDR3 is TGTGCCAGCAGTGAGGCCAGGGCTACTGAAGCTTTCTTT. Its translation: CASSEARATEAFF.